Below are 10 T cell receptor beta chains sequenced from a single sample in a study of OX40 agonist ivuxolimab in advanced cancers. Libraries were prepared by immunoSEQ multiplex PCR; TCRdb keeps only in-frame clonotypes and omits some of them. The table lists roughly 70,000 clones, roughly four fifths of them singletons, with approximately 6.7% in the top ten. This specimen consisted of CD4+ or CD8+ T cells sorted from blood, obtained in a trial of the OX40 agonist ivuxolimab. These receptors all come from an adult with an advanced solid tumor such as melanoma, head and neck, liver or kidney cancer.

The chain couples TRBV5-1 to TRBJ2-1; D uncertain. Germline assignment: CDR1 SGHRS and CDR2 YFSETQ. Trimming cost V 6 bases and J 6 bases, with 13 bases left between them. The CDR3 spans 13 residues. The CDR3 is CASKLGVANEQFF. The CDR3 coding sequence is TGCGCCAGCAAGCTTGGTGTAGCCAATGAGCAGTTCTTC. The variable domain in full, with the rest retrieved from reference TRBV5-1 and TRBJ2-1, is KAGVTQTPRYLIKTRGQQVTLSCSPISGHRSVSWYQQTPGQGLQFLFEYFSETQRNKGNFPGRFSGRQFSNSRSEMNVSTLELGDSALYLCASKLGVANEQFFGPGTRLTVL.

This chain joins TRBV6-9 and TRBJ1-3, with a possible D match to TRBD1 (5 bases). CDR3 length equals 15 residues. Germline CDR1 and CDR2: MNHGY and SVAAGI. The ends were cut back, 3 bases at V and 0 bases at J, with 9 bases in the middle. The CDR3 region is CASSYGGISGNTIYF. For the CDR3, the DNA is TGTGCCAGCAGTTACGGGGGTATCTCTGGAAACACCATATATTTT.

The chain combines TRBV19 with TRBJ1-2; D ambiguous. Trimming took off 4 bases at V and 5 bases at J, with 11 bases between the two ends. Germline V gene lookup returns CDR1 LNHDA and CDR2 SQIVND (reference sequence). The CDR3 length is 13 residues. This CDR3 reads CASSNRSIYGYTF. The DNA for the CDR3 is TGTGCCAGTAGTAATAGGTCCATTTATGGCTACACCTTC. Supplemented by reference TRBV19 and TRBJ1-2, the full variable domain reads DGGITQSPKYLFRKEGQNVTLSCEQNLNHDAMYWYRQDPGQGLRLIYYSQIVNDFQKGDIAEGYSVSREKKESFPLTVTSAQKNPTAFYLCASSNRSIYGYTFGSGTRLTVV.

The chain carries TRBV10-2 and TRBJ1-1; TRBD1 aligns across 7 bases. The germline V gene has CDR1 WSHSY and CDR2 SAAADI. The CDR3 has 13 residues. Trimming removed 3 bases from V and 3 bases from J; junction bases left unmatched: 1. The CDR3, as DNA: TGCGCCAGCAGTGAACAGGGGTACACTGAAGCTTTCTTT. Its protein is CASSEQGYTEAFF.

This clone was detected only once. The chain employs TRBV5-4 and TRBJ2-2, with 7 bases aligning to TRBD2. This CDR3 is built from 17 residues. Looked up from germline, CDR1 is SGHNT and CDR2 is YYREEE (reference sequence). The V gene end was trimmed by 4 bases and the J gene end by 4 bases; junction bases not matched to a gene: 13. CDR3 in amino acids: CASSREGVAGPTGELFF. The CDR3, as DNA: TGTGCCAGCAGCCGGGAAGGAGTAGCGGGTCCCACCGGGGAGCTGTTTTTT.

J is TRBJ1-2 and V is TRBV6-1, with TRBD1 identical over 9 bases. Germline CDR1 reads MNHNS; CDR2 reads SASEGT. The V gene end was trimmed by 6 bases and the J gene end by 7 bases; junction bases not matched to a gene: 3. The CDR3 extends over 12 amino acids. The CDR3 loop is CASRWDRAGYTF. The CDR3 nucleotides are TGTGCCAGCAGATGGGACAGGGCTGGCTACACCTTC.

The chain employs TRBV19 and TRBJ2-2, with a weak D call TRBD1 (5 bases). The CDR3 spans 15 residues. Trimming removed 3 bases at V and 3 bases at J, with 11 bases between. CDR1 and CDR2 (germline): LNHDA, SQIVND (reference sequence). The CDR3 loop reads CASSMQGKDTGELFF. The CDR3 bases are TGTGCCAGTAGTATGCAGGGCAAGGACACCGGGGAGCTGTTTTTT. The full variable domain, rest sourced from reference TRBV19 and TRBJ2-2, is DGGITQSPKYLFRKEGQNVTLSCEQNLNHDAMYWYRQDPGQGLRLIYYSQIVNDFQKGDIAEGYSVSREKKESFPLTVTSAQKNPTAFYLCASSMQGKDTGELFFGEGSRLTVL.

This clone was detected a few times. The chain employs TRBV30 and TRBJ1-5; D may be TRBD1 (6 bases). This CDR3 is built from 17 residues. Germline-derived CDR1 and CDR2 are GTSNPN and SVGIG (reference sequence). Trimming shortened V by 0 bases and J by 4 bases, and 19 bases separated the two germline ends. DNA of the CDR3: TGTGCCTGGAGTGTAGGGGGGGGCAGATCCTTAAATCAGCCCCAGCATTTT. It translates to CAWSVGGGRSLNQPQHF. The variable domain in full, with the rest retrieved from reference TRBV30 and TRBJ1-5, is SQTIHQWPATLVQPVGSPLSLECTVEGTSNPNLYWYRQAAGRGLQLLFYSVGIGQISSEVPQNLSASRPQDRQFILSSKKLLLSDSGFYLCAWSVGGGRSLNQPQHFGDGTRLSIL.

This clone was found once. The genes are TRBV18 and TRBJ1-1, with D uncertain. The V end lost 3 bases, the J end lost 0 bases, and 8 bases lay between the germline ends. The length of the CDR3 is 14 residues. Germline V gene sequence: CDR1 KGHSH, CDR2 LQKENI. The chain's CDR3 is CASSPRTVNTEAFF. CDR3 bases: TGTGCCAGCTCACCCAGGACGGTGAACACTGAAGCTTTCTTT.

The chain has TRBV6-5 and TRBJ2-3; D not resolved. This CDR3 has 15 amino acids. Germline CDR1 MNHEY, CDR2 SVGAGI. V was pared by 5 bases and J by 2 bases, with 14 bases between. In DNA, the CDR3 is TGTGCCAGCAGTCCGTCCTACACCTACACAGATACGCAGTATTTT. This sequence encodes CASSPSYTYTDTQYF.